This T cell receptor beta chain is from a study of siplizumab effects on memory and regulatory T cells. This clone was seen only a few times. What it recognizes is unknown. Here immunoSEQ multiplex PCR was the method, and the copy in TCRdb shows in-frame clones only, minus some. The sample contains about 100,000 clones, more than 90% of which appear only once. Study outcomes and limitations: Controls showed an average of approximately 27% Treg-derived mappable alloreactive CD4+ clones, while siplizumab showed 65% to 70%. Roughly 75-96% of proliferating clones (CD4+ or CD8+) could not be assigned a naive or memory phenotype.

V was trimmed by 4 bases and J by 6 bases, leaving 12 bases between them. The length of the CDR3 is 13 residues. CDR1 is SNHLY, CDR2 FYNNEI, per germline. This chain uses TRBV2 with TRBJ1-2; D uncertain. Sample: CD4+ T cells sorted from blood. The sequence came from a human donor in good health. The DNA for the CDR3 is TGTGCCAGCAGTGCGATCCAAAGAAATGGCTACACCTTC. Its translation: CASSAIQRNGYTF.